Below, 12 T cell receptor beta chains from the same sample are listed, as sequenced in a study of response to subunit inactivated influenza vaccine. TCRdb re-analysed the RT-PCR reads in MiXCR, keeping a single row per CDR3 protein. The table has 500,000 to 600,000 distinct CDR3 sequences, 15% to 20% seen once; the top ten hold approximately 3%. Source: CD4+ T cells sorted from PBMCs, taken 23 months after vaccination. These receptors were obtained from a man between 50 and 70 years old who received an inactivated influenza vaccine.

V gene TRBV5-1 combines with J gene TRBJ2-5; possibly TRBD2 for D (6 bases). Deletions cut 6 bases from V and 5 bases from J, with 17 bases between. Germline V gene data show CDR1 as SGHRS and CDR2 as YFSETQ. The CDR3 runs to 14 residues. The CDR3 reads CASTLGRDGETQYF. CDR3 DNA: TGCGCCAGCACTTTAGGGCGGGACGGGGAGACCCAGTACTTC.

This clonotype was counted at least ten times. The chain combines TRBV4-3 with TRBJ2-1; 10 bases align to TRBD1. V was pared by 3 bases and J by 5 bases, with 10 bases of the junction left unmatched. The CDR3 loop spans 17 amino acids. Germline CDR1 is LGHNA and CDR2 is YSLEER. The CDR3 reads CASSHDMTGGAHNEQFF. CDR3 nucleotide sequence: TGCGCCAGCAGCCACGACATGACAGGGGGCGCGCACAATGAGCAGTTCTTC.

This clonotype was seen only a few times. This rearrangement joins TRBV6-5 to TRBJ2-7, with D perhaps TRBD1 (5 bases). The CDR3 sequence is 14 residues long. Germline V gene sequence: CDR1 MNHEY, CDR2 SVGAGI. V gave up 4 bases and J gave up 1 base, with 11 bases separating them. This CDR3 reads CASSSRVWSYEQYF. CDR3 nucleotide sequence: TGTGCCAGCAGTTCCAGGGTCTGGTCCTACGAGCAGTACTTC.

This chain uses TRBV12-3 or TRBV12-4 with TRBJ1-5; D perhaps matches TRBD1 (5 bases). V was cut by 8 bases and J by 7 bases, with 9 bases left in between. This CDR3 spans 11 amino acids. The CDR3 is CASSGGQPQHF. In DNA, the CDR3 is TGTGCCAGCTCCGGGGGGCAGCCCCAGCATTTT.

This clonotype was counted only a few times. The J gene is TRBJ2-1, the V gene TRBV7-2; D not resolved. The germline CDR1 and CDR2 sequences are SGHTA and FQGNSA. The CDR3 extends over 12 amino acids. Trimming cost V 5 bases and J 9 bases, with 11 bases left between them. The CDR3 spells CASSHNFGEQFF. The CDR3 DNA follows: TGTGCCAGCAGCCATAACTTCGGTGAGCAGTTCTTC.

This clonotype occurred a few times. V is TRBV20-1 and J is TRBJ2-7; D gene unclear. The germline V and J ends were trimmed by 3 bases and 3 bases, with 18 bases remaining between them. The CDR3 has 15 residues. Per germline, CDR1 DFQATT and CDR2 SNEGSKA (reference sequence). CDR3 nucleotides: TGCAGTGCTAGTCCCGTTGTCACATCATTCTACGAGCAGTACTTC. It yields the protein CSASPVVTSFYEQYF.

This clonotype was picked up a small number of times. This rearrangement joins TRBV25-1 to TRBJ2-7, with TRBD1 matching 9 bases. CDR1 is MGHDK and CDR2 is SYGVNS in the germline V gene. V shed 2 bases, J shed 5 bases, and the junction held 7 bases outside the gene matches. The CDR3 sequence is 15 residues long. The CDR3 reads CASSETGTGSHEQYF. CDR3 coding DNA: TGTGCCAGCAGTGAAACCGGGACAGGGTCCCACGAGCAGTACTTC.

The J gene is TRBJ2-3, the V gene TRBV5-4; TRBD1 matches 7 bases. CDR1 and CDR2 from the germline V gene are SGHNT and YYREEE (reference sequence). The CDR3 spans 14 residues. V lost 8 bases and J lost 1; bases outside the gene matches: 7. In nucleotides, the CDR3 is TGTGCCAGATTTAGGACAGGACGCACAGATACGCAGTATTTT. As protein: CARFRTGRTDTQYF.

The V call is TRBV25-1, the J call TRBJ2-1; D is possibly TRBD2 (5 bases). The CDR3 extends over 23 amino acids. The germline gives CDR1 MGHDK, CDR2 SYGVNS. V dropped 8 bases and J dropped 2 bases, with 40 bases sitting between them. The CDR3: CASVRPPPHRDVGNYETYNEQFF. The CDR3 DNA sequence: TGTGCCAGCGTGAGACCTCCCCCCCACCGGGATGTGGGTAACTACGAGACCTACAATGAGCAGTTCTTC.

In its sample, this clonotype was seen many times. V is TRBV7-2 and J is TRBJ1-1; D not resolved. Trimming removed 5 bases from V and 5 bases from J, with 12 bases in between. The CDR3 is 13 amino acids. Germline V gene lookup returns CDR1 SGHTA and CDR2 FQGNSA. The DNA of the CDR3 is TGTGCCAGCAGCCCTAGGCAGATAACTGAAGCTTTCTTT. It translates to CASSPRQITEAFF. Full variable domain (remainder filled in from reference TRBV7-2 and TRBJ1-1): GAGVSQSPSNKVTEKGKDVELRCDPISGHTALYWYRQSLGQGLEFLIYFQGNSAPDKSGLPSDRFSAERTGGSVSTLTIQRTQQEDSAVYLCASSPRQITEAFFGQGTRLTVV.

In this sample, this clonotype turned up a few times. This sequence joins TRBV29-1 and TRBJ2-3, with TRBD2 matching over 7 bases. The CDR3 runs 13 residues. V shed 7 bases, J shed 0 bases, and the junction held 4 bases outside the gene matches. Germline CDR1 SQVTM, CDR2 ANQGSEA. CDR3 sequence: CSGGGVSTDTQYF. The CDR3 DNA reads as TGCAGCGGGGGGGGGGTTAGCACAGATACGCAGTATTTT.

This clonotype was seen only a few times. Here the CDR3 reads CSARDAGGGETQYF. CDR3 DNA: TGCAGTGCTAGAGATGCCGGAGGGGGGGAGACCCAGTACTTC. The genes are TRBV20-1 and TRBJ2-5; D assignment may be TRBD1 or TRBD2 (6 bases each). The V end lost 0 bases, the J end lost 5 bases, and 13 bases lay between the germline ends. The germline gives CDR1 DFQATT, CDR2 SNEGSKA (reference sequence). This CDR3 contains 14 residues.